This TCR beta chain was sequenced for a study of PD-L1 blockade in urothelial cancer. Study as a whole: Analyses used blood from 3 weeks (second dose) and 6 weeks after treatment start. Typically, measured as a median, blood samples had more than 110,000 T cells. The study, taken as a whole, reports: When pretreatment blood TCR clonality was below the median, it predicted better survival.

The method was immunoSEQ multiplex PCR; TCRdb's version includes in-frame clones alone and lacks a portion of them. The data contain roughly 100,000 clones, approximately 88% of them singletons. The sample's time point: pretreatment peripheral blood. The study collected 1 to 8 samples per patient, pretreatment and on-treatment. Germline lookup yields CDR1 MDHEN and CDR2 SYDVKM. V dropped 5 bases and J dropped 12 bases, with 20 bases sitting between them. The CDR3 has 14 amino acids. This clone was picked up a small number of times. The antigen is unknown. The source of this sequence is a woman of 80 years or more with urothelial cancer. This chain connects TRBV28 to TRBJ2-1; weak D call: TRBD1 (6 bases). The sequenced sample was PBMCs, obtained around atezolizumab (anti-PD-L1) treatment. The CDR3 DNA sequence: TGTGCCAGCAGTCCCATAATTGGGGGCGCCGGGCAGTTCTTC. Translation gives CASSPIIGGAGQFF.